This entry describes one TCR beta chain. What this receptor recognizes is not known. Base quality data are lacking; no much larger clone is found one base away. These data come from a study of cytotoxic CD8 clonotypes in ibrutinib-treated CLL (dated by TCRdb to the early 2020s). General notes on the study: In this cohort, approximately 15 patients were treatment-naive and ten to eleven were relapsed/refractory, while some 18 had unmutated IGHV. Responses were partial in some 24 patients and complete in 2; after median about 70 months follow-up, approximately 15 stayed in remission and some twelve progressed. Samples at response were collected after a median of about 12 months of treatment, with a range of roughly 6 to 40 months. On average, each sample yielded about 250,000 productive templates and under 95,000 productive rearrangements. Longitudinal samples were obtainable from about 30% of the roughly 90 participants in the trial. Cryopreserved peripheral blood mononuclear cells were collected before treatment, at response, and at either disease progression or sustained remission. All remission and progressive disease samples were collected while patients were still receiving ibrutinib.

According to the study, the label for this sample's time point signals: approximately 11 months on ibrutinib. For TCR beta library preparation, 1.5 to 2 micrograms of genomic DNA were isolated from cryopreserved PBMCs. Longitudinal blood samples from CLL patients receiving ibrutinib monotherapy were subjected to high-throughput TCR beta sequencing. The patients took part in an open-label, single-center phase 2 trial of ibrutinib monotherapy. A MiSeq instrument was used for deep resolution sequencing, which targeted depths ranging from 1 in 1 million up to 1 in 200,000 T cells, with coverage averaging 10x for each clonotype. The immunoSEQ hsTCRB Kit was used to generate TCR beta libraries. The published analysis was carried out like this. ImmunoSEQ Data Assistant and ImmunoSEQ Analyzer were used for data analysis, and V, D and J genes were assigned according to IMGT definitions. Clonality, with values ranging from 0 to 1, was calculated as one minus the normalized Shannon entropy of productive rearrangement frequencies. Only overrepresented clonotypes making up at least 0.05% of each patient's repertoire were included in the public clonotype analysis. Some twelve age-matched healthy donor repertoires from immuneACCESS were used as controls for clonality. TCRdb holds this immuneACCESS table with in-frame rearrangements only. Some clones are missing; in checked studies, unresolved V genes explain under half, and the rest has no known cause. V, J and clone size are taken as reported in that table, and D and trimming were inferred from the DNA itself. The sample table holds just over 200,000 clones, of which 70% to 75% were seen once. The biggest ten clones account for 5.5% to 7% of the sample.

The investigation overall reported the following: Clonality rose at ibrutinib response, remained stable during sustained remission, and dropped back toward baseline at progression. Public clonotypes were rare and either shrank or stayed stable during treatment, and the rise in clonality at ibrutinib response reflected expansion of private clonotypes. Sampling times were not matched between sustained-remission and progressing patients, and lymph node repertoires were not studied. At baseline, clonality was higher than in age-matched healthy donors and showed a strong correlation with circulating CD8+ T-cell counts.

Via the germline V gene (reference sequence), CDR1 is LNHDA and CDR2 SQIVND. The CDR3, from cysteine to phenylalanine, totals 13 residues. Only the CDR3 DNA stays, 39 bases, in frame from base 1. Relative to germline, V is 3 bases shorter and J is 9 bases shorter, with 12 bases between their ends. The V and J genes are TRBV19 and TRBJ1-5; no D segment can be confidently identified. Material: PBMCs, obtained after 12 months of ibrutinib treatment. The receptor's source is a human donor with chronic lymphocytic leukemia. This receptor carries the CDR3 CASSISYLGPQHF. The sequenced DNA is TGTGCCAGTAGTATTTCTTACCTGGGGCCCCAGCATTTT. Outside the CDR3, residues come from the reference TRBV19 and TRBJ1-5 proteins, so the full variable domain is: DGGITQSPKYLFRKEGQNVTLSCEQNLNHDAMYWYRQDPGQGLRLIYYSQIVNDFQKGDIAEGYSVSREKKESFPLTVTSAQKNPTAFYLCASSISYLGPQHFGDGTRLSIL.